What follows are 32 T cell receptor beta chains derived from one specimen sequenced in a study of blood T cell repertoires in COVID-19. The method was immunoSEQ multiplex PCR; TCRdb's version includes in-frame clones alone and lacks a portion of them. The repertoire holds roughly 49,000 clones, with approximately 92% as singletons. The sequenced sample was peripheral blood. The receptors were gathered from a man aged 55 to 70 with active COVID-19.

The chain is built from TRBV6-2 or TRBV6-3 and TRBJ2-2, with 11 nucleotides matching TRBD2. This CDR3 is 15 amino acids long. Germline CDR1 MNHEY, CDR2 SVGEGT. V was pared by 4 bases and J by 5 bases, with 3 bases of the junction left unmatched. The CDR3 here is CASSLGLADTGELFF. The CDR3 DNA reads TGTGCCAGCAGTTTGGGACTAGCGGATACCGGGGAGCTGTTTTTT.

The rearrangement links TRBV4-1 to TRBJ1-5; possibly TRBD1 for D (5 bases). V dropped 3 bases and J dropped 4 bases, with 13 bases sitting between them. Germline values: CDR1 MGHRA, CDR2 YSYEKL. This CDR3 is built from 15 residues. The CDR3 nucleotides are TGCGCCAGCAGCCACTTCGACAGCCCTAATCAGCCCCAGCATTTT. The encoded protein is CASSHFDSPNQPQHF.

This sequence joins TRBV27 and TRBJ2-6; D may be TRBD1 (6 bases). CDR1 MNHEY and CDR2 SMNVEV come from the germline V gene (reference sequence). V was trimmed by 6 bases and J by 5 bases, leaving 8 bases between them. The length of the CDR3 is 13 residues. The CDR3 region is CASRGAWANVLTF. Written as DNA, the CDR3 is TGTGCCAGCAGGGGGGCCTGGGCCAACGTCCTGACTTTC.

V and J are TRBV12-5 and TRBJ1-6; no clear D gene. The CDR3 sequence is 15 residues long. V lost 5 bases and J 6 bases, leaving 14 bases between the germline ends. Per the germline V gene, CDR1 is LGHNT and CDR2 is FRNRAP. CDR3 DNA: TGTGCTAGTGGTACGACCGGGGTATTTAATTCACCCCTCCACTTT. Encoded protein: CASGTTGVFNSPLHF.

The V gene is TRBV5-1, the J gene TRBJ2-3, with TRBD2 matching 14 bases. Germline V gene lookup returns CDR1 SGHRS and CDR2 YFSETQ. V lost 3 bases and J lost 4; bases outside the gene matches: 10. The CDR3 is 18 residues long. This CDR3 is CASSYGTSGRVGADTQYF. The CDR3 coding sequence is TGCGCCAGCAGCTACGGGACTAGCGGGAGAGTTGGGGCAGATACGCAGTATTTT.

The chain couples TRBV12-3 or TRBV12-4 to TRBJ2-1; 8 bases match TRBD2. The CDR3 runs 13 residues. V shed 8 bases and J 4 bases; nucleotides not matched to a gene: 4. This CDR3 reads CASWLAGYNEQFF. CDR3 in DNA: TGTGCCAGCTGGCTAGCGGGTTACAATGAGCAGTTCTTC.

V gene TRBV30 combines with J gene TRBJ1-6, with a possible D match to TRBD1 (5 bases). Germline CDR1 and CDR2: GTSNPN and SVGIG (reference sequence). V lost 0 bases to trimming and J lost 7 bases, with 16 bases between them. The CDR3 contains 16 residues. Here the CDR3 reads CAWSVHARTPNSPLHF. CDR3 DNA sequence: TGTGCCTGGAGTGTACACGCGCGGACACCCAATTCACCCCTCCACTTT.

The sample holds one count of this clone. V and J are TRBV6-5 and TRBJ1-5; D uncertain. The CDR3 is 13 amino acids. The germline V gene encodes CDR1 MNHEY and CDR2 SVGAGI. V lost 6 bases and J 5 bases, leaving 11 bases between the germline ends. The CDR3 DNA sequence: TGTGCCAGCAGCCCCACATTTGATCAGCCCCAGCATTTT. Protein sequence: CASSPTFDQPQHF.

The chain links TRBV5-1 to TRBJ2-1; perhaps TRBD1 as D (5 bases). Trimming took 0 bases from V and 4 from J, leaving 8 bases between them. The CDR3 sequence is 14 residues long. Per germline, CDR1 SGHRS and CDR2 YFSETQ. This chain's CDR3 is CASSLGDRYNEQFF. The CDR3 DNA reads TGCGCCAGCAGCTTGGGAGACAGATACAATGAGCAGTTCTTC.

The J gene is TRBJ1-2, the V gene TRBV18, with 7 bases identical to TRBD1. CDR1 is KGHSH and CDR2 is LQKENI in the germline V gene. With V trimmed by 6 bases and J by 8 bases, 15 bases remained unmatched. CDR3 length: 15 residues. The CDR3 DNA follows: TGTGCCAGCTCCTATGACCAGGGGGTGCTGAAGGGCTACACCTTC. Its protein product is CASSYDQGVLKGYTF.

V usage is TRBV28 and J usage is TRBJ1-4; D might be TRBD1 (6 bases). The CDR3 covers 14 residues. Trimming cost V 7 bases and J 5 bases, with 14 bases left between them. Germline CDR1 is MDHEN and CDR2 is SYDVKM. In nucleotides, the CDR3 is TGTGCCAGCACCCTCGGGGGGCAGAATGAAAAACTGTTTTTT. Its protein product is CASTLGGQNEKLFF.

V usage is TRBV3-1 (or the pseudogene TRBV3-2) and J usage is TRBJ1-6; unclear D gene. Per germline, CDR1 LGHDT and CDR2 YNNKEL (reference sequence). CDR3 length equals 14 residues. Trimming removed 0 bases from V and 9 bases from J, with 9 bases in between. In DNA, the CDR3 is TGTGCCAGCAGCCAAGATCTTAGAGCTTCACCCCTCCACTTT. Protein product: CASSQDLRASPLHF.

The DNA for the CDR3 is TGCAGCGTTGTTGTCGGGGGGACAGATACGCAGTATTTT. Its translation is CSVVVGGTDTQYF. The chain is built from TRBV29-1 and TRBJ2-3; 7 bases are shared with TRBD2. This CDR3 is built from 13 residues. Germline V gene sequence: CDR1 SQVTM, CDR2 ANQGSEA. V was pared by 4 bases and J by 3 bases, with 4 bases of the junction left unmatched.

The V and J genes are TRBV27 and TRBJ2-7; 10 bases fit TRBD1. CDR1 MNHEY and CDR2 SMNVEV come from the germline V gene (reference sequence). The CDR3 is 13 residues long. Trimming at V came to 5 bases and at J to 5 bases, leaving 3 bases not matched to a gene. Written as DNA, the CDR3 is TGTGCCAGCAGTCGGGACAGGGGAAACGAGCAGTACTTC. This translates into CASSRDRGNEQYF.

This rearrangement joins TRBV7-8 to TRBJ1-2; 8 nucleotides align to TRBD1. Germline V gene sequence: CDR1 SGHVS, CDR2 FQNEAQ. V lost 7 bases, J lost 4 bases, and 5 bases stayed unmatched. CDR3 length: 13 residues. This CDR3 is CASTQGASYGYTF. CDR3 in DNA: TGTGCCAGCACTCAGGGGGCCTCCTATGGCTACACCTTC.

The rearrangement links TRBV5-5 to TRBJ2-5, with 7 nucleotides matching TRBD2. The CDR3 spans 14 residues. The V and J ends lost 2 bases and 4 bases, in that order; junction bases with no gene match: 5. Per germline, CDR1 SGHKS and CDR2 YYEKEE (reference sequence). The CDR3, as DNA: TGTGCCAGCAGCTTTGGGGGGGACCGAGAGACCCAGTACTTC. This translates into CASSFGGDRETQYF.

This sequence joins TRBV28 and TRBJ1-4; D possibly corresponds to TRBD1 (5 bases). The CDR3 loop spans 14 amino acids. V was clipped by 2 bases and J by 8 bases, with 12 bases between them. CDR1 and CDR2 (germline): MDHEN, SYDVKM. CDR3 protein: CASSLAGKGEKLFF. The DNA of the CDR3 is TGTGCCAGCAGTTTAGCAGGGAAAGGAGAAAAACTGTTTTTT. Full variable domain (remainder filled in from reference TRBV28 and TRBJ1-4): DVKVTQSSRYLVKRTGEKVFLECVQDMDHENMFWYRQDPGLGLRLIYFSYDVKMKEKGDIPEGYSVSREKKERFSLILESASTNQTSMYLCASSLAGKGEKLFFGSGTQLSVL.

The genes are TRBV9 and TRBJ1-6; 7 bases are a match to TRBD1. Germline CDR1 and CDR2: SGDLS and YYNGEE. Trimming cost V 5 bases and J 5 bases; bases outside gene matches: 10. The CDR3 covers 16 residues. The CDR3 bases are TGTGCCAGCAGTCGAAACCCCGGGACAGATAATTCACCCCTCCACTTT. Its translation is CASSRNPGTDNSPLHF. The full variable domain, completed using reference TRBV9 and TRBJ1-6, is DSGVTQTPKHLITATGQRVTLRCSPRSGDLSVYWYQQSLDQGLQFLIQYYNGEERAKGNILERFSAQQFPDLHSELNLSSLELGDSALYFCASSRNPGTDNSPLHFGNGTRLTVT.

V is TRBV30 and J is TRBJ2-1; 13 positions agree with TRBD2. V trimming: 3 bases; J trimming: 15 bases; junction bases outside the gene matches: 11. CDR3 size: 14 residues. Germline CDR1 reads GTSNPN; CDR2 reads SVGIG (reference sequence). In DNA form, the CDR3 reads TGTGCCTGGAGGATAGGACTAGCGGGGGACCGATGGTTCTTC. Residues: CAWRIGLAGDRWFF.

The V and J genes are TRBV5-1 and TRBJ2-2, with 10 bases fitting TRBD1. CDR1 and CDR2 (germline): SGHRS, YFSETQ. The CDR3 length is 14 residues. J lost 8 bases, V lost 4 bases, and 5 bases had no gene match. In DNA, the CDR3 is TGCGCCAGCAGCCACGGGACAGGGGATGGGGAGCTGTTTTTT. It specifies CASSHGTGDGELFF.

The chain employs TRBV4-3 and TRBJ2-7; 11 bases match TRBD2. Germline V gives CDR1 LGHNA, CDR2 YSLEER. The CDR3 covers 15 residues. V lost 1 base, J lost 4 bases, and 3 bases stayed unmatched. The CDR3 nucleotides are TGCGCCAGCAGCCAAGGGCTAGCGGGAGGTTACGAGCAGTACTTC. This translates into CASSQGLAGGYEQYF.

In this sample, this clone turned up once. The genes are TRBV4-2 and TRBJ2-2; D gene unclear. CDR1 is LGHNA, CDR2 YNFKEQ, per germline. There are 16 residues in the CDR3. V was trimmed by 3 bases and J by 7 bases, leaving 18 bases between them. CDR3 in DNA: TGTGCCAGCAGCCAGGCACGGCGGAGACGGAACGGGGAGCTGTTTTTT. Its translation: CASSQARRRRNGELFF.

This clone was seen a few times. The chain couples TRBV6-2 or TRBV6-3 to TRBJ2-7, with 11 bases fitting TRBD1. CDR3 length equals 15 residues. CDR1 MNHEY and CDR2 SVGEGT come from the germline V gene. V dropped 2 bases and J dropped 3; count of bases not matched to a gene: 3. The DNA of the CDR3 is TGTGCCAGCAGTTACGGGACAGGGGGGCACTACGAGCAGTACTTC. Its translation: CASSYGTGGHYEQYF.

The V gene is TRBV7-2, the J gene TRBJ1-1, with D tentatively TRBD1 (5 bases). Trimming shortened V by 2 bases and J by 5 bases, and 9 bases separated the two germline ends. The length of the CDR3 is 13 residues. CDR1 SGHTA and CDR2 FQGNSA come from the germline V gene. This CDR3 is CASSLFRETEAFF. In nucleotides, the CDR3 is TGTGCCAGCAGCTTATTCAGGGAAACTGAAGCTTTCTTT.

The chain has TRBV11-3 and TRBJ2-7, with 7 bases matching TRBD2. Trimming took 6 bases from V and 3 from J; bases not matched to a gene: 8. The CDR3 is 14 residues long. The germline gives CDR1 SGHNT, CDR2 YENEEA. CDR3 nucleotides: TGTGCCAGCAGTCCCCCGGGGAGGGGCTACGAGCAGTACTTC. This codes for CASSPPGRGYEQYF. Combining the CDR3 with reference TRBV11-3 and TRBJ2-7 gives the whole variable domain EAGVVQSPRYKIIEKKQPVAFWCNPISGHNTLYWYLQNLGQGPELLIRYENEEAVDDSQLPKDRFSAERLKGVDSTLKIQPAELGDSAVYLCASSPPGRGYEQYFGPGTRLTVT.

The chain has TRBV6-2 or TRBV6-3 and TRBJ2-5; perhaps TRBD1 as D (5 bases). This CDR3 is built from 13 residues. The germline V and J ends were trimmed by 5 bases and 5 bases, with 12 bases remaining between them. Germline V gene data show CDR1 as MNHEY and CDR2 as SVGEGT. The CDR3 region is CASSRQLQETQYF. The CDR3 DNA sequence: TGTGCCAGCAGTCGACAGCTGCAGGAGACCCAGTACTTC.

The chain is built from TRBV4-1 and TRBJ2-3, with 8 bases aligning to TRBD2. This CDR3 region has 16 residues. V lost 0 bases and J lost 2; bases outside the gene matches: 4. Looked up from germline, CDR1 is MGHRA and CDR2 is YSYEKL. This CDR3 reads CASSQDNSGITDTQYF. CDR3 sequence (DNA): TGCGCCAGCAGCCAAGATAATAGCGGGATCACAGATACGCAGTATTTT.

V is TRBV2 and J is TRBJ2-4; TRBD2 is a possible D gene (6 bases). V lost 2 bases, J lost 8 bases, and 13 bases lay in between. This CDR3 region has 14 residues. CDR1 is SNHLY, CDR2 FYNNEI, per germline. Here the CDR3 DNA reads TGTGCCAGCAGTGAAATCGGGAGTTATGACATTCAGTACTTC. Its translation is CASSEIGSYDIQYF.

The chain has TRBV28 and TRBJ2-5; the match to TRBD2 covers 15 bases. V lost 4 bases and J lost 4; bases outside the gene matches: 7. From germline, CDR1 is MDHEN and CDR2 SYDVKM. The CDR3 contains 17 residues. This chain's CDR3 is CASSSIKGLAGGETQYF. CDR3 nucleotides: TGTGCCAGCAGTTCCATCAAGGGACTAGCGGGAGGAGAGACCCAGTACTTC.

The V gene is TRBV6-5, the J gene TRBJ1-1, with D unclear. The CDR3 has 11 amino acids. CDR1 and CDR2 (germline): MNHEY, SVGAGI. V lost 6 bases, J lost 3 bases, and 5 bases lay in between. The CDR3: CASSQYTEAFF. The CDR3 DNA sequence: TGTGCCAGCAGCCAGTACACTGAAGCTTTCTTT.

The chain combines TRBV19 with TRBJ1-5; 7 bases match TRBD1. This CDR3 is built from 13 residues. In germline, CDR1 is LNHDA, CDR2 SQIVND (reference sequence). The ends lost 10 bases at V and 4 bases at J; junction bases unmatched: 7. CDR3 amino acids: CATSDRLNQPQHF. CDR3 in DNA: TGTGCCACCTCGGACAGGCTTAATCAGCCCCAGCATTTT.

This sequence joins TRBV5-1 and TRBJ1-4; 9 bases align to TRBD1. In germline, CDR1 is SGHRS, CDR2 YFSETQ. V shed 0 bases and J 6 bases; nucleotides not matched to a gene: 0. This CDR3 has 14 amino acids. The chain's CDR3 is CASSLGQGDEKLFF. The CDR3, as DNA: TGCGCCAGCAGCTTGGGACAGGGGGATGAAAAACTGTTTTTT. The variable domain in full, with the rest retrieved from reference TRBV5-1 and TRBJ1-4, is KAGVTQTPRYLIKTRGQQVTLSCSPISGHRSVSWYQQTPGQGLQFLFEYFSETQRNKGNFPGRFSGRQFSNSRSEMNVSTLELGDSALYLCASSLGQGDEKLFFGSGTQLSVL.